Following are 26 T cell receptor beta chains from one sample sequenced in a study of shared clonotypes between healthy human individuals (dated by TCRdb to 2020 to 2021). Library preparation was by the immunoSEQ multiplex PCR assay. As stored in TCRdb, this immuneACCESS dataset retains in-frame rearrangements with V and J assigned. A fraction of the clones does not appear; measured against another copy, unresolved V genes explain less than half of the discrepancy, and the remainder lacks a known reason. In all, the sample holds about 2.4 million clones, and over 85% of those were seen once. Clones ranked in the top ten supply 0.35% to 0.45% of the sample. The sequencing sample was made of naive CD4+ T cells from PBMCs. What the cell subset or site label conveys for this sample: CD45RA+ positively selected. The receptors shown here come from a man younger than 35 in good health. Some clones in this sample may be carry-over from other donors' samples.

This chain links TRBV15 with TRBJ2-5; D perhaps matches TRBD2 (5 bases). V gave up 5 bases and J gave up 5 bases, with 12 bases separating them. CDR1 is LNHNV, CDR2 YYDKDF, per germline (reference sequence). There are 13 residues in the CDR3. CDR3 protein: CATSPRRVETQYF. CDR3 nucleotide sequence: TGTGCCACCAGCCCTAGGCGGGTCGAGACCCAGTACTTC.

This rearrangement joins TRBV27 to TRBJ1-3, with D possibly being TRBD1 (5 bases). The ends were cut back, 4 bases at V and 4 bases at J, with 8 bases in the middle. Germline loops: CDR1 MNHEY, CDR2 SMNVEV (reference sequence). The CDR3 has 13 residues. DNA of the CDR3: TGTGCCAGCAGTTCCTACAGGGGAAACACCATATATTTT. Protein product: CASSSYRGNTIYF.

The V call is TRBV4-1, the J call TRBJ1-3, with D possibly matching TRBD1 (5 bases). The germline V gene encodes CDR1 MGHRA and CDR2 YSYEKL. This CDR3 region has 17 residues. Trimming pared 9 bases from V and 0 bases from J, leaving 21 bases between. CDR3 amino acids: CASSRYPEGNSGNTIYF. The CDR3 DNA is TGCGCCAGTTCCCGATACCCAGAGGGGAACTCTGGAAACACCATATATTTT.

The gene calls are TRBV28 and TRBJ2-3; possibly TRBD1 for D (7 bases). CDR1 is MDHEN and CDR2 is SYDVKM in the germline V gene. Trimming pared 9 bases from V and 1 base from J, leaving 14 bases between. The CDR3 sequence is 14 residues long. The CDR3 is CASSRRGGTDTQYF. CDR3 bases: TGTGCCAGTTCACGCAGGGGGGGCACAGATACGCAGTATTTT.

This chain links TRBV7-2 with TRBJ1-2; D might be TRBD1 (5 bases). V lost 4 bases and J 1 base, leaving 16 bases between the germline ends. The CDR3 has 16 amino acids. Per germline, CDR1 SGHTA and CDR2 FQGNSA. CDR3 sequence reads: CASSSLDRNLNYGYTF. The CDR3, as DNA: TGTGCCAGCAGCTCTCTAGACAGAAACCTTAACTATGGCTACACCTTC.

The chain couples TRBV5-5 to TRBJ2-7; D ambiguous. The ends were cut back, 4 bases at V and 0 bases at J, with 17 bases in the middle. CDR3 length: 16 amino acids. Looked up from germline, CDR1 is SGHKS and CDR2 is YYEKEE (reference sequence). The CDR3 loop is CASSRVVIPNSYEQYF. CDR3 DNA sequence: TGTGCCAGCAGCCGCGTGGTCATCCCCAACTCCTACGAGCAGTACTTC. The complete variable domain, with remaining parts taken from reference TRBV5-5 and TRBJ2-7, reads DAGVTQSPTHLIKTRGQQVTLRCSPISGHKSVSWYQQVLGQGPQFIFQYYEKEERGRGNFPDRFSARQFPNYSSELNVNALLLGDSALYLCASSRVVIPNSYEQYFGPGTRLTVT.

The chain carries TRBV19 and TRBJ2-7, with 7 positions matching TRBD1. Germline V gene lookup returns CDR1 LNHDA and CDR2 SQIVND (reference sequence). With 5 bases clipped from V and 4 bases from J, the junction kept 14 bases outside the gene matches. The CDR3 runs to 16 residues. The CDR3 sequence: CASSLNSRQGLYEQYF. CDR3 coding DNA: TGTGCCAGTAGTCTGAATTCGCGACAGGGCCTTTACGAGCAGTACTTC.

The CDR3 DNA is TGTGCCAGCAGCTCCCGACAGAAGAACACTGAAGCTTTCTTT. Translation gives CASSSRQKNTEAFF. This chain uses TRBV7-2 with TRBJ1-1; a weak D match, TRBD1 (5 bases). Germline V gene lookup returns CDR1 SGHTA and CDR2 FQGNSA. V shed 4 bases and J shed 1 base, with 10 bases lying between them. CDR3 length: 14 amino acids.

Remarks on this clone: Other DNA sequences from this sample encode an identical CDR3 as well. In DNA form, the CDR3 reads TGTGCCAGCAGTCCGCGGGGGGTGAACACTGAAGCTTTCTTT. It encodes CASSPRGVNTEAFF. The chain uses TRBV6-1 and TRBJ1-1; possibly TRBD1 for D (5 bases). In germline, CDR1 is MNHNS, CDR2 SASEGT. The V and J ends lost 5 bases and 0 bases respectively, with 10 bases between them. The CDR3 runs to 14 residues.

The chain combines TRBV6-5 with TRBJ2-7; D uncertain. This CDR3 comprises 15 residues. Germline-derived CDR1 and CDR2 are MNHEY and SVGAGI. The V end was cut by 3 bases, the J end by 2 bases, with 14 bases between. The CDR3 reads CASSYSSASPYEQYF. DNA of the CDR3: TGTGCCAGCAGTTATTCGAGCGCGAGCCCCTACGAGCAGTACTTC.

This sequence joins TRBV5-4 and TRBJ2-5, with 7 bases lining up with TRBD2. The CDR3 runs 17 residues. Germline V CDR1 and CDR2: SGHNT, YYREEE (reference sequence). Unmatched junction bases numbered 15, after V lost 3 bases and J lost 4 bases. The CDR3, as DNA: TGTGCCAGCAGCTCCAAAAAGCGGGGACCCCCGCTAGAGACCCAGTACTTC. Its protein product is CASSSKKRGPPLETQYF.

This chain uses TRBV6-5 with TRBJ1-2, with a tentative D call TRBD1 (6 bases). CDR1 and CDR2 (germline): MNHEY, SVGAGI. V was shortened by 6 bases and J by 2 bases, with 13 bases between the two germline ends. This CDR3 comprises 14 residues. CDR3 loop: CASRLIGQNYGYTF. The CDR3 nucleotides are TGTGCCAGCAGACTAATAGGACAGAACTATGGCTACACCTTC.

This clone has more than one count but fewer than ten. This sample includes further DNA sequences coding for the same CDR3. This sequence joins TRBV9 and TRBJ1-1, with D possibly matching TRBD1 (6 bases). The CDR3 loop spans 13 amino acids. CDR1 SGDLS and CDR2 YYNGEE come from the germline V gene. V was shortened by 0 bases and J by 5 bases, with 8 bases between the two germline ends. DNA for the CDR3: TGTGCCAGCAGCGTAGGTCAGGGGACTGAAGCTTTCTTT. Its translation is CASSVGQGTEAFF.

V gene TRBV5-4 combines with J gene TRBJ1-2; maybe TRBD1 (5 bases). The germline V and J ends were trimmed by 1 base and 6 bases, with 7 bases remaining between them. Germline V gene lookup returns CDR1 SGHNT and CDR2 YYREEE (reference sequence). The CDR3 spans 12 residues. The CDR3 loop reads CASSLWGDGYTF. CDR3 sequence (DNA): TGTGCCAGCAGCTTGTGGGGCGATGGCTACACCTTC.

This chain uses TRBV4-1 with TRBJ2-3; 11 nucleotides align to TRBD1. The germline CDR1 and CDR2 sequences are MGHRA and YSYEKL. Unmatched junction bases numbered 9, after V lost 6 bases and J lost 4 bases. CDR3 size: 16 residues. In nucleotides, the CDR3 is TGCGCCAGCAGACTCGGACAGGGGGCAGGTTCAGATACGCAGTATTTT. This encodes CASRLGQGAGSDTQYF.

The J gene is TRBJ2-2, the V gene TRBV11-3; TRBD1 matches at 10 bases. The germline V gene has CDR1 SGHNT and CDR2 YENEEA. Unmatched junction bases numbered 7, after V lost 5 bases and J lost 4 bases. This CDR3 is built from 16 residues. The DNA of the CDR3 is TGTGCCAGCAGCGTAGCAGGGGACAGGGGCACCGGGGAGCTGTTTTTT. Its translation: CASSVAGDRGTGELFF. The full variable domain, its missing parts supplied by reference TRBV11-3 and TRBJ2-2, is EAGVVQSPRYKIIEKKQPVAFWCNPISGHNTLYWYLQNLGQGPELLIRYENEEAVDDSQLPKDRFSAERLKGVDSTLKIQPAELGDSAVYLCASSVAGDRGTGELFFGEGSRLTVL.

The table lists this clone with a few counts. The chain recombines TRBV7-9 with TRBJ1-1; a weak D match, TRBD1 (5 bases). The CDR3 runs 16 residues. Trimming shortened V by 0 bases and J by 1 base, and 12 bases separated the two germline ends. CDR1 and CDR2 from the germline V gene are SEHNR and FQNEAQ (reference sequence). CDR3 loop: CASSLAGGRTNTEAFF. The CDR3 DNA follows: TGTGCCAGCAGCTTAGCGGGGGGACGTACGAACACTGAAGCTTTCTTT. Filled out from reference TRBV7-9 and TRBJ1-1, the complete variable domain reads DTGVSQNPRHKITKRGQNVTFRCDPISEHNRLYWYRQTLGQGPEFLTYFQNEAQLEKSRLLSDRFSAERPKGSFSTLEIQRTEQGDSAMYLCASSLAGGRTNTEAFFGQGTRLTVV.

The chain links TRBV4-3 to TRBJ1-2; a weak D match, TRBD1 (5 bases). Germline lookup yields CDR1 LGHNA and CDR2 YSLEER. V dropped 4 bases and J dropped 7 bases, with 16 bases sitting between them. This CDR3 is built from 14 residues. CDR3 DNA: TGCGCCAGCAGCCTTACACAAGGAGGGGTTGGCTACACCTTC. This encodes CASSLTQGGVGYTF.

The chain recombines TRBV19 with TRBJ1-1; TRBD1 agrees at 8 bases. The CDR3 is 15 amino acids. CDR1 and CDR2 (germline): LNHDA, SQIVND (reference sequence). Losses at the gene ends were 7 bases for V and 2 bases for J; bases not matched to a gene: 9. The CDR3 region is CASTAPGGANTEAFF. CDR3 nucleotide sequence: TGTGCCAGTACCGCTCCAGGGGGCGCAAACACTGAAGCTTTCTTT.

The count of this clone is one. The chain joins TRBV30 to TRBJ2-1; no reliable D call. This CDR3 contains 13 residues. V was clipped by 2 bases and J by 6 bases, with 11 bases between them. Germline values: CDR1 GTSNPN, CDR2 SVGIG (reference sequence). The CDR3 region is CAWSNWAGNEQFF. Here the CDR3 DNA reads TGTGCCTGGAGTAATTGGGCCGGCAATGAGCAGTTCTTC.

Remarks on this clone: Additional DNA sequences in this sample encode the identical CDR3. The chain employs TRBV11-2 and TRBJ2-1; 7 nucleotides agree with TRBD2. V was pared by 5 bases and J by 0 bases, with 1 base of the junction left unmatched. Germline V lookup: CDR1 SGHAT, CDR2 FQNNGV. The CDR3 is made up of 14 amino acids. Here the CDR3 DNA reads TGTGCCAGCAGCCGCGGGAGCTCCTACAATGAGCAGTTCTTC. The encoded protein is CASSRGSSYNEQFF.

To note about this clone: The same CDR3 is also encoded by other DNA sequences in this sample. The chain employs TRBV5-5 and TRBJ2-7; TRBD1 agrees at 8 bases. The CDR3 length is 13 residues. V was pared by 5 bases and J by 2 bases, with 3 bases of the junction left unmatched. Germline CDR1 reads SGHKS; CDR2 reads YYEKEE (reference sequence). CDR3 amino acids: CASRGTGTYEQYF. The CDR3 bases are TGTGCCAGCAGGGGGACAGGAACCTACGAGCAGTACTTC.

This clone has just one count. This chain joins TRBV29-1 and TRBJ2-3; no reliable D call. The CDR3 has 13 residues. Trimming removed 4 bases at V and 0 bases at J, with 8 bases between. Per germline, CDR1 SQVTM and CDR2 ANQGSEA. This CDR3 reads CSVGDLSTDTQYF. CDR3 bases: TGCAGCGTTGGCGACCTTAGCACAGATACGCAGTATTTT.

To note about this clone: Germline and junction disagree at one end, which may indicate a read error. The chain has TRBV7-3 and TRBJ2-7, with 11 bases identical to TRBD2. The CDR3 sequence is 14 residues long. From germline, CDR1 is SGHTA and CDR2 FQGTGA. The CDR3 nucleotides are TGTGCCAGCAGCCCAGGGACTAGCGGTTCCGAGGAGTACTTC. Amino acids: CASSPGTSGSEEYF.

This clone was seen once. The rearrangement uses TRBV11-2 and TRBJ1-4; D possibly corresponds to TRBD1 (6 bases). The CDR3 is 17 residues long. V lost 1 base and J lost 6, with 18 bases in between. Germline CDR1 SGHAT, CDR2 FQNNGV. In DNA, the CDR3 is TGTGCCAGCAGCTTAGGGGCGAGGAGGACAGAAGATGAAAAACTGTTTTTT. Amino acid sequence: CASSLGARRTEDEKLFF.

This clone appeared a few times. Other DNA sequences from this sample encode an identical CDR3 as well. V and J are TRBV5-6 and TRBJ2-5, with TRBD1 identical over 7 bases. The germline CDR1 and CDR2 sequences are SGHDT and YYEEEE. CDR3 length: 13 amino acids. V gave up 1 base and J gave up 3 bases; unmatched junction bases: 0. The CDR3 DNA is TGTGCCAGCAGCTTGACAGGGGAAGAGACCCAGTACTTC. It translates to CASSLTGEETQYF. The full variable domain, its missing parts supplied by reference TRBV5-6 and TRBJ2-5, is DAGVTQSPTHLIKTRGQQVTLRCSPKSGHDTVSWYQQALGQGPQFIFQYYEEEERQRGNFPDRFSGHQFPNYSSELNVNALLLGDSALYLCASSLTGEETQYFGPGTRLLVL.